The sequence of this T cell receptor beta chain was determined in a study of OX40 agonist ivuxolimab in advanced cancers. At the level of the study: Patient treatment consisted of intravenous ivuxolimab administration every 2 weeks at 0.01 to 10 mg/kg.

V lost 1 base and J 7 bases, leaving 12 bases between the germline ends. This CDR3 has 14 amino acids. In germline, CDR1 is SGHDT, CDR2 YYEEEE. Some clones are missing from TCRdb's copy, which holds only in-frame ones; the method was immunoSEQ multiplex PCR. The sample lists 55,000 to 65,000 clones; more than 70% were seen once. The specimen was CD4+ or CD8+ T cells sorted from blood, collected in a trial of the OX40 agonist ivuxolimab. V usage is TRBV5-6 and J usage is TRBJ1-5; possibly TRBD1 for D (5 bases). The receptor's source is an adult with an advanced solid tumor such as melanoma, head and neck, liver or kidney cancer. The CDR3 is CASSLQGVRQPQHF. Here the CDR3 DNA reads TGTGCCAGCAGCTTGCAGGGTGTGAGACAGCCCCAGCATTTT. Full variable domain (remainder filled in from reference TRBV5-6 and TRBJ1-5): DAGVTQSPTHLIKTRGQQVTLRCSPKSGHDTVSWYQQALGQGPQFIFQYYEEEERQRGNFPDRFSGHQFPNYSSELNVNALLLGDSALYLCASSLQGVRQPQHFGDGTRLSIL.